The 16 T cell receptor beta chains below were found in one sample sequenced in a study of CD8 T cells in ankylosing spondylitis (TCRdb year 2017). Libraries came from 5' RACE. Sequencing instrument: Illumina MiSeq. In TCRdb, the public reads were trimmed at Q25 with fastp and aligned with MiXCR, with productive beta chains retained. Rows matching on CDR3 protein sequence are summarized as one entry with the most common DNA and genes. This sample comprises about 24,000 distinct CDR3 sequences, about a sixth of them detected only once. 25% to 30% of the sample lies in the top ten. Sequenced material: blood. Receptors were obtained from a male donor with ankylosing spondylitis or in good health (not recorded which).

By frequency in the sample, this clonotype is medium-sized. This chain links TRBV7-9 with TRBJ2-1; D perhaps matches TRBD2 (5 bases). Trimming left V 5 bases short and J 7 bases short, with 12 bases between. The CDR3 covers 13 residues. Germline CDR1 reads SEHNR; CDR2 reads FQNEAQ (reference sequence). The CDR3 protein is CASSDRGPNEQFF. The CDR3, as DNA: TGTGCCAGCAGCGACCGGGGTCCAAATGAGCAGTTCTTC.

This clonotype was detected a few times. The rearrangement links TRBV28 to TRBJ2-5, with 8 bases that match TRBD2. The germline V gene encodes CDR1 MDHEN and CDR2 SYDVKM. CDR3 size: 15 residues. With V trimmed by 4 bases and J by 2 bases, 6 bases remained unmatched. The chain's CDR3 is CASSSGGDGQETQYF. CDR3 nucleotides: TGTGCCAGCAGTTCGGGGGGGGATGGACAAGAGACCCAGTACTTC.

This clonotype was counted between two and nine times. The J gene is TRBJ2-1, the V gene TRBV29-1, with D perhaps matching TRBD1 (6 bases). Germline CDR1 and CDR2: SQVTM and ANQGSEA. V was clipped by 7 bases and J by 3 bases, with 16 bases between them. The length of the CDR3 is 14 residues. This chain's CDR3 is CSGLGGANYNEQFF. The CDR3 nucleotides read TGCAGCGGTCTAGGGGGAGCAAACTACAATGAGCAGTTCTTC.

This clonotype was found many times. The CDR3 nucleotides are TGCGCCAGCAGCCGGACAGCAACTAATGAAAAACTGTTTTTT. It specifies CASSRTATNEKLFF. V gene TRBV5-1 combines with J gene TRBJ1-4; tentatively, D is TRBD1 (6 bases). CDR3 length: 14 residues. Trimming left V 4 bases short and J 0 bases short, with 7 bases between. In germline, CDR1 is SGHRS, CDR2 YFSETQ.

Ten or more counts support this clonotype. V is TRBV29-1 and J is TRBJ2-5; 11 bases agree with TRBD2. The CDR3 spans 13 residues. Germline trimming cut 2 bases from V and 14 bases from J; bases unmatched to any gene: 10. CDR1 SQVTM and CDR2 ANQGSEA come from the germline V gene. The CDR3 spells CSVETSGSGADYF. Written as DNA, the CDR3 is TGCAGCGTTGAAACTAGCGGGAGCGGAGCGGACTACTTC.

This clonotype was observed many times. The chain employs TRBV28 and TRBJ1-1; the D is unclear. This CDR3 spans 12 amino acids. Germline CDR1 MDHEN, CDR2 SYDVKM. V lost 3 bases to trimming and J lost 6 bases, with 8 bases between them. The CDR3 spells CASSFGGAEAFF. The CDR3 DNA reads TGTGCCAGCAGTTTCGGTGGGGCTGAAGCTTTCTTT.

In this sample, this clonotype turned up a few times. The chain recombines TRBV4-3 with TRBJ2-3, with 9 bases lining up with TRBD2. This CDR3 spans 18 amino acids. Trimming at V came to 0 bases and at J to 2 bases, leaving 9 bases not matched to a gene. The germline V gene has CDR1 LGHNA and CDR2 YSLEER. CDR3: CASSQDKGSGGFTDTQYF. CDR3 DNA sequence: TGCGCCAGCAGCCAAGATAAAGGTAGCGGGGGATTCACAGATACGCAGTATTTT.

The V call is TRBV10-3, the J call TRBJ2-7, with D possibly matching TRBD2 (5 bases). This CDR3 region has 15 residues. V lost 10 bases to trimming and J lost 7 bases, with 26 bases between them. In germline, CDR1 is ENHRY, CDR2 SYGVKD. The CDR3 sequence is CATRPGLIIRAEQYF. The CDR3 DNA reads TGTGCCACCCGCCCAGGACTCATCATTCGGGCGGAGCAGTACTTC.

This chain uses TRBV29-1 with TRBJ2-1, with 9 bases fitting TRBD2. Germline-derived CDR1 and CDR2 are SQVTM and ANQGSEA. CDR3 size: 14 residues. V trimming: 5 bases; J trimming: 9 bases; junction bases outside the gene matches: 11. The DNA for the CDR3 is TGCAGCGTTTCCGGGACTAGCACGTTCGGTGAGCAGTTCTTC. Protein sequence: CSVSGTSTFGEQFF.

V usage is TRBV7-2 and J usage is TRBJ2-2; TRBD2 might be the D (5 bases). The germline CDR1 and CDR2 sequences are SGHTA and FQGNSA. The CDR3 length is 15 residues. Trimming pared 5 bases from V and 5 bases from J, leaving 15 bases between. Written as DNA, the CDR3 is TGTGCCAGCAGCCCCGCGGGCCCTGGAACCGGGGAGCTGTTTTTT. Translation gives CASSPAGPGTGELFF.

The rearrangement uses TRBV27 and TRBJ1-5; possible D gene TRBD1, 5 bases. CDR1 and CDR2 (germline): MNHEY, SMNVEV (reference sequence). CDR3 length equals 19 residues. V was cut by 6 bases and J by 2 bases, with 26 bases left in between. CDR3 residues: CASSRLGGTSGVGNQPQHF. CDR3 DNA sequence: TGTGCCAGCAGCCGGTTGGGTGGGACGTCGGGGGTCGGCAATCAGCCCCAGCATTTT.

This clonotype was counted ten times or more. This chain links TRBV5-1 with TRBJ2-5, with TRBD2 matching over 7 bases. This CDR3 is 15 amino acids long. The V gene's germline CDR1 is SGHRS and CDR2 YFSETQ. V shed 1 base and J 4 bases; nucleotides not matched to a gene: 7. CDR3 in DNA: TGCGCCAGCAGCTTGAGTCTAGCGGTTGGAGAGACCCAGTACTTC. Encoded protein: CASSLSLAVGETQYF.

The chain has TRBV28 and TRBJ2-7; D is perhaps TRBD1 (6 bases). This CDR3 region has 16 residues. Between the trimmed V and J ends, which lost 5 bases and 9 bases, there was a span of 26 bases. Looked up from germline, CDR1 is MDHEN and CDR2 is SYDVKM. The chain's CDR3 is CASSPLLRQAVLGQYF. The CDR3 bases are TGTGCCAGCAGTCCTCTCCTACGACAGGCCGTGCTTGGGCAGTACTTC.

The rearrangement joins TRBV27 to TRBJ2-7; TRBD2 aligns across 10 bases. The germline V gene has CDR1 MNHEY and CDR2 SMNVEV (reference sequence). The CDR3 is 15 amino acids. The ends lost 6 bases at V and 1 base at J; junction bases unmatched: 6. CDR3: CASRRSGRGSYEQYF. CDR3 bases: TGTGCCAGCAGAAGAAGCGGGAGGGGATCCTACGAGCAGTACTTC.

This clonotype was seen more than once but under ten times. This chain joins TRBV20-1 and TRBJ2-3; TRBD2 aligns across 10 bases. Germline lookup yields CDR1 DFQATT and CDR2 SNEGSKA (reference sequence). There are 14 residues in the CDR3. Trimming at V came to 3 bases and at J to 3 bases, leaving 3 bases not matched to a gene. DNA of the CDR3: TGCAGTGCTAGTCCTAGCGGGAGAACAGATACGCAGTATTTT. Protein sequence: CSASPSGRTDTQYF.

The chain carries TRBV4-3 and TRBJ2-1, with no clear D. Trimming took 4 bases from V and 5 from J, leaving 15 bases between them. Germline V lookup: CDR1 LGHNA, CDR2 YSLEER. The CDR3 extends over 15 amino acids. CDR3: CASSLHLVSDNEQFF. The CDR3 nucleotides are TGCGCCAGCAGCCTACACCTGGTCTCTGACAATGAGCAGTTCTTC.